This T cell receptor beta chain was sequenced during a study of T cell repertoires in cytomegalovirus infection. Study-level background: Based on public TCR beta signatures, there were indications of CMV infection and of a matching HLA type.

General study results and limits: In two of eight donors, the top clonotype was HLA-C-restricted CMV-specific. Carriers of CMV and the relevant HLA type were discriminated by public TCR beta frequency.

TCRdb re-called the reads with MiXCR, one entry per CDR3 protein. The sample comprises hundreds of thousands of distinct CDR3 sequences, 20% to 25% of which are singletons, and 8% rests with the top ten. This clonotype was found many times. Its antigen is not identified. The CDR3 consists of 16 residues. The germline V gene has CDR1 MDHEN and CDR2 SYDVKM. V was cut by 3 bases and J by 0 bases, with 12 bases left in between. The chain combines TRBV28 with TRBJ2-1; D gene uncertain. The sequenced sample consisted of CD8+ T cells from PBMCs. The source of this sequence is a human donor in good health (CMV status not recorded). Some clones in this sample may be carry-over from other donors' samples. CDR3 sequence reads: CASSLVFSLSYNEQFF. The CDR3 DNA is TGTGCCAGCAGTTTGGTTTTCTCACTCTCCTACAATGAGCAGTTCTTC.